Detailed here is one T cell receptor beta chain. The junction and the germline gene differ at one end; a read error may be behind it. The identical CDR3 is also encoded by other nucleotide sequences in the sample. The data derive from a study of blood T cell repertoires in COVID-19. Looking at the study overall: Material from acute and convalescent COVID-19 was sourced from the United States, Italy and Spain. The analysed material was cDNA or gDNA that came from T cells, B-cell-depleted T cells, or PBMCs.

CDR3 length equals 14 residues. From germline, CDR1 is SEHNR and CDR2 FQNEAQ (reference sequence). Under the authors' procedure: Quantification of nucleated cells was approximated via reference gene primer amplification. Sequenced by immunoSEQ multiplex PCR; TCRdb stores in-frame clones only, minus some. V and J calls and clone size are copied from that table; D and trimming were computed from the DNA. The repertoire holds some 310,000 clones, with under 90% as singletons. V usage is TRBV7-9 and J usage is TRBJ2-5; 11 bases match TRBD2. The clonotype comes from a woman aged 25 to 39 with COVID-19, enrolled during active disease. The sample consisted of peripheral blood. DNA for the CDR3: TGTGCCAGCAGCCTAGCGGGAGGCCAAGAGACCCAGTACTTC. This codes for CASSLAGGQETQYF.